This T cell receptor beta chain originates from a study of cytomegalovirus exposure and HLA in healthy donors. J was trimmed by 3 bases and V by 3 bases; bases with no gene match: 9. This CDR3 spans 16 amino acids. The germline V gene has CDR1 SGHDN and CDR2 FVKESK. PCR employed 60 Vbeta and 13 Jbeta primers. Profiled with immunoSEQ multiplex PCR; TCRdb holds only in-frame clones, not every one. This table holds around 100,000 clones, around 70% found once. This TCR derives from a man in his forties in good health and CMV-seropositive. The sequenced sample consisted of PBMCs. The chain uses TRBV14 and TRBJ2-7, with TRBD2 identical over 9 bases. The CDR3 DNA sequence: TGTGCCAGCAGCCATATTAGCGGGAGCACGCGCTACGAGCAGTACTTC. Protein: CASSHISGSTRYEQYF.